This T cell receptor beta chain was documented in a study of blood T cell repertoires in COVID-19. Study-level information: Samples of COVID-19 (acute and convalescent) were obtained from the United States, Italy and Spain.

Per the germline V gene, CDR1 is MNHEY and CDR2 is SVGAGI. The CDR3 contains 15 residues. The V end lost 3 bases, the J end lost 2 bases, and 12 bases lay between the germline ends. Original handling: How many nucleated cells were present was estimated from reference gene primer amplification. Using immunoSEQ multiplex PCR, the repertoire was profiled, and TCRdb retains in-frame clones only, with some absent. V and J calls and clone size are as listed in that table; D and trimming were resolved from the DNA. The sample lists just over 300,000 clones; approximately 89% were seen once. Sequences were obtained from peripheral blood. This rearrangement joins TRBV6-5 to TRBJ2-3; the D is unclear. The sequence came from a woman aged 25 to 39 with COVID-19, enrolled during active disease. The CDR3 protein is CASSYGSGPTDTQYF. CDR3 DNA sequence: TGTGCCAGCAGTTATGGCTCGGGTCCCACAGATACGCAGTATTTT.